The 2 T cell receptor beta chains presented below share a single source sample, sequenced in a study of breast tumors, draining lymph nodes, adjacent tissues. TCRdb independently ran MiXCR on the multiplex PCR reads; one entry per CDR3 protein. The sample comprises 160,000 or so distinct CDR3 sequences, 30% to 40% of which are singletons, and approximately 3.9% rests with the top ten. The lymph nodes were axillary draining lymph nodes from breast cancer patients. Sequenced material: axillary lymph node tissue. All receptors derive from a female donor with breast cancer. Some clones in this sample may be carry-over from other donors' samples.

The CDR3 spells CASTRGGELFF. CDR3 sequence (DNA): TGTGCCAGTACCAGGGGCGGGGAGCTGTTTTTT. The rearrangement links TRBV19 to TRBJ2-2; TRBD1 might be the D (6 bases). Deletions cut 7 bases from V and 7 bases from J, with 7 bases between. Per the germline V gene, CDR1 is LNHDA and CDR2 is SQIVND (reference sequence). The CDR3 has 11 amino acids.

This clonotype showed up just once. A single base separates this from a much larger clone, so it may be a read error. The V and J genes are TRBV7-2 and TRBJ1-1; no clear D. CDR1 and CDR2 from the germline V gene are SGHTA and FQGNSA. Between the trimmed V and J ends, which lost 1 base and 4 bases, there was a span of 7 bases. The CDR3 has 13 residues. The CDR3 loop reads CASSLELGTEAFF. CDR3 nucleotide sequence: TGTGCCAGCAGCTTAGAGCTTGGCACTGAAGCTTTCTTT.